This TCR beta chain derives from a study of CD8 T cells in ankylosing spondylitis. General study results and limits: Blood from ankylosing spondylitis patients appeared to carry a characteristic eight-variant TCR beta motif.

Details on this clonotype: Its specificity is not known.

TCRdb re-analysed the 5' RACE reads in MiXCR, keeping a single row per CDR3 protein. The sample includes over 200,000 distinct CDR3 sequences, around 20% seen only once; the top ten take roughly 46%. The CDR3 is 14 residues long. Germline CDR1 and CDR2: DFQATT and SNEGSKA (reference sequence). V was clipped by 0 bases and J by 3 bases; unmatched bases: 4. The rearrangement uses TRBV20-1 and TRBJ2-7, with 8 bases aligning to TRBD1. The TCR sequence derives from a male donor with ankylosing spondylitis. The sequenced sample was blood, either unsorted or a sorted T cell fraction (not recorded which). This chain's CDR3 is CSARDLDRGYEQYF. CDR3 DNA sequence: TGCAGTGCTAGAGATCTCGACAGGGGCTACGAGCAGTACTTC.